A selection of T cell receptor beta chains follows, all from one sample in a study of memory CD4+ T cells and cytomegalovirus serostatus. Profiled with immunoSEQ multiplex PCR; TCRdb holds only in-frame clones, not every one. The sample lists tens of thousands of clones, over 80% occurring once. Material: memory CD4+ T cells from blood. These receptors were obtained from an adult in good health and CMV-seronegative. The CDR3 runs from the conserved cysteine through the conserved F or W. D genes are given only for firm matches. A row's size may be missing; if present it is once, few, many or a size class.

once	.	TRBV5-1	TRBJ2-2	TGCGCCAGCAGCCACCGGGCTGGAGCCTCTCCCGGGGAGCTGTTTTTT	CASSHRAGASPGELFF
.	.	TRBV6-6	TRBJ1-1	TGTGCCAGCAGTGCCGCTGGGGTATCGACTGAAGCTTTCTTT	CASSAAGVSTEAFF
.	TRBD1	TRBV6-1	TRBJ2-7	TGTGCCAGCAGTGAATGGTACAGGGGGGACTACGAGCAGTACTTC	CASSEWYRGDYEQYF
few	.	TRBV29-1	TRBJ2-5	TGCAGCGTTACGGAATCTCAAGAGACCCAGTACTTC	CSVTESQETQYF
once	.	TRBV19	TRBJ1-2	TGTGCCAGTCGCGAGGGAGGGAAAGACTATGGCTACACCTTC	CASREGGKDYGYTF
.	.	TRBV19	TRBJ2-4	TGTGCCAGTAGTGGTTCTTGGGCCAAAAACATTCAGTACTTC	CASSGSWAKNIQYF
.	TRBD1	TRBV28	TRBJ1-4	TGTGCCAGCAGTTCCCCTAGGAGGGGGCGTGAAAAACTGTTTTTT	CASSSPRRGREKLFF
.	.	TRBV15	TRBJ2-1	TGTGCCACCAGCAGAGAGGCTAGCTCCTACAATGAGCAGTTCTTC	CATSREASSYNEQFF
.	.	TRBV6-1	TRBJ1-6	TGTGCCAGCGGGACCCCGGGCGGGAACTTCCACTTT	CASGTPGGNFHF
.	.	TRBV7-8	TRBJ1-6	TGTGCCAGCAGCTTACGGACCTCGGGTCCCCTCCACTTT	CASSLRTSGPLHF
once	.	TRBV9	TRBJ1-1	TGTGCCAGCAGCGAGCACCGGGACGGAGGCCGGGAAACTGAAGCTTTCTTT	CASSEHRDGGRETEAFF
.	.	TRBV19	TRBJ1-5	TGTGCCAGTAGTATAGGCAGGGGTGGTGGCAATCAGCCCCAGCATTTT	CASSIGRGGGNQPQHF
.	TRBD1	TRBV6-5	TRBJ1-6	TGTGCCAGCAGTTATCTACAGGGGGCTAATTCACCCCTCCACTTT	CASSYLQGANSPLHF
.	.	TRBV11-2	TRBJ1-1	TGTGCCAGCAGCTTAATTAGCAGTGAAGCTTTCTTT	CASSLISSEAFF
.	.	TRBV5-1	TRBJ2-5	TGCGCCAGCAGCCCCGACAAATCGGAGACCCAGTACTTC	CASSPDKSETQYF
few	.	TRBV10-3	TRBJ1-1	TGTGCCATCAGTGAGAGGGAGACGGAAGCTTTCTTT	CAISERETEAFF
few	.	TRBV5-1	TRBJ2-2	TGCGCCAGCAAGGCGGGGATGAACACCGGGGAGCTGTTTTTT	CASKAGMNTGELFF
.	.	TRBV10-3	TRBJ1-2	TGTGCCATCAGTGATAGTGGTAACTATGGCTACACCTTC	CAISDSGNYGYTF
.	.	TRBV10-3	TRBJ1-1	TGTGCCATCAGTGAGGACCGCACTGAAGCTTTCTTT	CAISEDRTEAFF
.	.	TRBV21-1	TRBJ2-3	TGTGCCAGCAGCAAAGAGTCGAAGGGGGCGGGCACAGATACGCAGTATTTT	CASSKESKGAGTDTQYF
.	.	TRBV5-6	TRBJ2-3	TGTGCCAGCAGCTTCTCCTTTCTCCAAGTTCCTAGCACAGATACGCAGTATTTT	CASSFSFLQVPSTDTQYF
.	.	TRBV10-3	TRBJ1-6	TGTGCCATCAGTGAAGAAAGGGGGAGTTCACCCCTCCACTTT	CAISEERGSSPLHF
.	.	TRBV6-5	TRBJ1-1	TGTGCCAGCAGCGAACAGGGTGGCACTGAAGCTTTCTTT	CASSEQGGTEAFF
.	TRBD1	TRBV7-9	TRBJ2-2	TGTGCCAGCAGCCCTTACGGACAGGGGGCGTCCGGGGAGCTGTTTTTT	CASSPYGQGASGELFF
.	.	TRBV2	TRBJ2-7	TGTGCCAGCAGGGCCACCTACGAGCAGTACTTC	CASRATYEQYF
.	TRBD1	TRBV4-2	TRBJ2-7	TGTGCCAGCAGCCAAGATCTAGGACAGGGAAATTACGAGCAGTACTTC	CASSQDLGQGNYEQYF
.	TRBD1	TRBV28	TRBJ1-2	TGTGCCAGCAGCACCGGACAGGGACCTACCTATGGCTACACCTTC	CASSTGQGPTYGYTF
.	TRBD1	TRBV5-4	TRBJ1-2	TGTGCCAGCAGCAAAGCGGACAGGGCTAACTATGGCTACACCTTC	CASSKADRANYGYTF
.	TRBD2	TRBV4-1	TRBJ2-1	TGCGCCAGCAGCCAAGTTTTGGGGGGGGGCTACAATGAGCAGTTCTTC	CASSQVLGGGYNEQFF
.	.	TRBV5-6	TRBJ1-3	TGTGCCAGCAGCTTTGGGACTATACTCGAAGGAAACACCATATATTTT	CASSFGTILEGNTIYF
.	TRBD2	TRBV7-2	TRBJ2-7	TGTGCCAGCAGCTTAATGGCGGGGGGGCCAGCCTACGAGCAGTACTTC	CASSLMAGGPAYEQYF
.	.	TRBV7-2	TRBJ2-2	TGTGCCAGCAGCTTAGGTGGGGTAGGAGCCGGGGAGCTGTTTTTT	CASSLGGVGAGELFF
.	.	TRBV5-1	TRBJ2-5	TGCGCCAGCAGCTTGGCGCTTTCTGCGGAGACCCAGTACTTC	CASSLALSAETQYF
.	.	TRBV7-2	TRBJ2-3	TGTGCCAGCAGCCCAGCATACAGGGGCACAGATACGCAGTATTTT	CASSPAYRGTDTQYF
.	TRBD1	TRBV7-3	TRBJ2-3	TGTGCCAGCAGCTCCTTGACAGGGGGCGGCACAGATACGCAGTATTTT	CASSSLTGGGTDTQYF
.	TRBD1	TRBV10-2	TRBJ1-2	TGCGCCAGTAACAGGGGGCTGGAAAGTAGTAACTATGGCTACACCTTC	CASNRGLESSNYGYTF
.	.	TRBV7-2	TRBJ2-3	TGTGCCAGCAGCTCTCAGGGCGCCACAGATACGCAGTATTTT	CASSSQGATDTQYF
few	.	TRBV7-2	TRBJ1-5	TGTGCCAGCAGCCCTGGACCACGCATCCCCAATCAGCCCCAGCATTTT	CASSPGPRIPNQPQHF
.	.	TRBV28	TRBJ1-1	TGTGCCAGCAGGCCCAGGGAAGGGGGAACTGAAGCTTTCTTT	CASRPREGGTEAFF
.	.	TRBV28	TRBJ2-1	TGTGCCAGCAGTTCGACCACCCCTAATGAGCAGTTCTTC	CASSSTTPNEQFF
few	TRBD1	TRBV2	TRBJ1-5	TGTGCCAGCCTTGGACAGGGATTCAATCAGCCCCAGCATTTT	CASLGQGFNQPQHF
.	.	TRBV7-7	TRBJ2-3	TGTGCTAGCAGCCCAACAGGGTACACAGATACGCAGTATTTT	CASSPTGYTDTQYF
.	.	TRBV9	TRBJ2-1	TGTGCCAGCAGCCCTGATGGGAATGAGCAGTTCTTC	CASSPDGNEQFF
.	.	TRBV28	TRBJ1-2	TGTGCCAGCAGTCCCCACGGGAATGGCTACACCTTC	CASSPHGNGYTF
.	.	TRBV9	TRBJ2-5	TGTGCCAGCAGCCCTCAGGGGGGGGCCGCAGAGACCCAGTACTTC	CASSPQGGAAETQYF
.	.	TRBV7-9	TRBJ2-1	TGTGCCAGCAGCCCGGACGGCCCCTACAATGAGCAGTTCTTC	CASSPDGPYNEQFF
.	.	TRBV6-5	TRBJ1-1	TGTGCCAGCAGTCTAGATACCGTGGCTGAAGCTTTCTTT	CASSLDTVAEAFF
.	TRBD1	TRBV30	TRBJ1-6	TGTGCCTGGACGGCAGGGGGAAATTCACCCCTCCACTTT	CAWTAGGNSPLHF
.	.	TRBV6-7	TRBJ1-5	TGTGCCAGCAGCCCTGGACAGACTAGCAATCAGCCCCAGCATTTT	CASSPGQTSNQPQHF
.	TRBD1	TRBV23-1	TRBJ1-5	TGCGCCAGCAGTCAAGATCAAGACCCCGGGACAGGGAGTCGCAATCAGCCCCAGCATTTT	CASSQDQDPGTGSRNQPQHF
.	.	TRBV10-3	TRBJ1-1	TGTGCCATCATGGGGGCCTCGGCAGCAGAAGCTTTCTTT	CAIMGASAAEAFF
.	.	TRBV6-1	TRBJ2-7	TGTGCCAGCAGTATACAGGACTACGAGCAGTACTTC	CASSIQDYEQYF
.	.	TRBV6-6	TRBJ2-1	TGTGCCAGCAGTTACGGGGCAGGGGACTACAATGAGCAGTTCTTC	CASSYGAGDYNEQFF